The T cell receptor beta chain under discussion was sequenced for a study of cytomegalovirus exposure and HLA in healthy donors. Researchers ran the PCR with 60 Vbeta and 13 Jbeta primers. The table came from immunoSEQ multiplex PCR; TCRdb's copy has only in-frame clones and leaves some out. The data hold some 170,000 clones, with 70% to 80% observed a single time. The CDR3 is made up of 13 amino acids. J was trimmed by 4 bases and V by 5 bases; bases with no gene match: 4. CDR1 and CDR2 from the germline V gene are SGHNT and YENEEA. Material: PBMCs. The chain is built from TRBV11-3 and TRBJ1-1; 7 bases agree with TRBD1. The TCR originated in a man in his late teens or twenties in good health and CMV-seropositive. The CDR3 is CASSVTGTTEAFF. The CDR3 region has the DNA TGTGCCAGCAGCGTGACAGGGACCACTGAAGCTTTCTTT.